This T cell receptor (beta chain) was identified in a study of cytomegalovirus exposure and HLA in healthy donors. Findings of the study overall: The study assumed roughly uniform donor sequencing depth for presence/absence analyses. There were a few CMV-associated chains whose specificity for CMV antigens was confirmed in vitro.

Donors were nominally healthy when sampled, though unrecorded immune exposures were likely. Researchers ran the PCR with 60 Vbeta and 13 Jbeta primers. Sequenced by immunoSEQ multiplex PCR; TCRdb stores in-frame clones only, minus some. Of approximately 150,000 clones in the sample, 73% were seen once. Comments on this clone: Its antigen is not known.

V was clipped by 1 base and J by 4 bases, with 17 bases between them. The CDR3 contains 16 residues. CDR1 is PRHDT, CDR2 FYEKMQ, per germline (reference sequence). The chain is built from TRBV13 and TRBJ2-7; D might be TRBD2 (7 bases). This TCR came from a young woman in good health and CMV-seropositive. Source material: PBMCs. In nucleotides, the CDR3 is TGTGCCAGCAGCTTAGAGCGGGCGGGGGCCAATTACGAGCAGTACTTC. Protein: CASSLERAGANYEQYF.